The entry below describes one T cell receptor (beta chain). The data belong to a study of blood T cells in healthy people across ages. Looked up from germline, CDR1 is SGHTA and CDR2 is FQGNSA. The germline V and J ends were trimmed by 2 bases and 6 bases, with 20 bases remaining between them. CDR3 length equals 17 residues. For the second PCR, which ran for about 7 to 11 cycles, a sample-barcoded 5' primer and a J-beta primer mix were used. TCRdb redid the calling of the 5' RACE reads with MiXCR, one entry per CDR3 protein. The data show some 690,000 distinct CDR3 sequences, with 22% seen just once and around 21% held by the top ten.

The source is a man aged 65-85 years in good health. The sequencing sample was made of blood. V is TRBV7-2 and J is TRBJ2-1; D gene uncertain. The CDR3 sequence: CASSLSVRSALGNEQFF. The DNA for the CDR3 is TGTGCCAGCAGCTTAAGTGTTCGTAGTGCGCTGGGCAATGAGCAGTTCTTC.